A single sample is the source of the 15 T cell receptor beta chains below, sequenced in a study of monozygotic twins with inflammatory bowel disease (dated by TCRdb to the late 2010s). The receptor library was made with 5' RACE. Sequencing used an Illumina HiSeq 2500. Once TCRdb had reprocessed the reads, it stored one entry per CDR3 protein sequence and supplied no DNA. The sample's own table lists approximately 390,000 distinct CDR3 sequences. The top ten clones comprise under 3% of the sample. Sequencing was done on a sample of blood. The receptors were sampled from a human donor with ulcerative colitis or Crohn's disease, or a healthy co-twin of an affected twin (not recorded which).

The CDR3 protein is CASSIRDRVIEQYF. The chain carries TRBV19 and TRBJ2-7; TCRdb lists TRBD1, though no DNA is available to test this call. The CDR3 is made up of 14 amino acids. Germline loops: CDR1 LNHDA, CDR2 SQIVND (reference sequence).

This sequence joins TRBV28 and TRBJ2-2; the D call of TRBD1 rests on TCRdb alone, since no DNA is present to check it. The length of the CDR3 is 16 residues. Germline lookup yields CDR1 MDHEN and CDR2 SYDVKM. CDR3 region: CASEGRVDANTGELFF.

The gene calls are TRBV20-1 and TRBJ2-3; the TCRdb D gene call, TRBD2, has no DNA to confirm it. Germline-derived CDR1 and CDR2 are DFQATT and SNEGSKA (reference sequence). CDR3 length equals 14 residues. The CDR3 here is CSASLTPAGDTQYF.

The V call is TRBV29-1, the J call TRBJ1-2; TCRdb's D call of TRBD1 is untestable without DNA. In germline, CDR1 is SQVTM, CDR2 ANQGSEA. This CDR3 is 13 amino acids long. CDR3 sequence reads: CSVEGGTGNGYTF.

The V and J genes are TRBV5-1 and TRBJ1-4; TCRdb outputs TRBD1, but without DNA this stays unchecked. The CDR3 loop spans 15 amino acids. The V gene's germline CDR1 is SGHRS and CDR2 YFSETQ. CDR3: CASSSERALHEKLFF.

The chain has TRBV25-1 and TRBJ2-5. The CDR3 covers 13 residues. Germline assignment: CDR1 MGHDK and CDR2 SYGVNS. CDR3 loop: CASGGSLLETQYF.

The gene calls are TRBV11-2 and TRBJ2-1; TCRdb's D gene call, TRBD2, goes unchecked for lack of DNA. CDR1 and CDR2 (germline): SGHAT, FQNNGV. The CDR3 is made up of 16 amino acids. The CDR3 here is CASSVTGTSVYNEQFF.

The genes are TRBV30 and TRBJ1-2; TCRdb selects TRBD1, and the lack of DNA leaves this call unchecked. The CDR3 runs to 13 residues. Germline lookup yields CDR1 GTSNPN and CDR2 SVGIG (reference sequence). The CDR3: CASRDRAAYGYTF.

V and J are TRBV4-3 and TRBJ1-1. The germline V gene has CDR1 LGHNA and CDR2 YSLEER. The length of the CDR3 is 14 residues. CDR3 loop: CASSQQRTNTEAFF.

The chain combines TRBV21-1 with TRBJ2-7; the TCRdb D gene call, TRBD1, has no DNA to confirm it. TRBV21-1 is assigned pseudogene status. The CDR3 extends over 16 amino acids. CDR3 region: CASSIRSGQGPGEQYF.

The chain couples TRBV29-1 to TRBJ1-2; TCRdb proposes TRBD1, but this gene call is untestable without DNA. This CDR3 contains 12 residues. From germline, CDR1 is SQVTM and CDR2 ANQGSEA. Here the CDR3 reads CSLRQGPLGYTF. Full variable domain (rest looked up from reference TRBV29-1 and TRBJ1-2): SAVISQKPSRDICQRGTSLTIQCQVDSQVTMMFWYRQQPGQSLTLIATANQGSEATYESGFVIDKFPISRPNLTFSTLTVSNMSPEDSSIYLCSLRQGPLGYTFGSGTRLTVV.

The rearrangement links TRBV7-3 to TRBJ2-1. Germline CDR1 reads SGHTA; CDR2 reads FQGTGA. The CDR3 runs 15 residues. CDR3 sequence reads: CASSLEQGSYNEQFF.

The chain combines TRBV5-1 with TRBJ2-5; without DNA, the TCRdb call of TRBD1 cannot be checked. CDR3 length: 16 residues. The germline V gene encodes CDR1 SGHRS and CDR2 YFSETQ. CDR3 protein: CASSYGQGNSVGTQYF. Combining the CDR3 with reference TRBV5-1 and TRBJ2-5 gives the whole variable domain KAGVTQTPRYLIKTRGQQVTLSCSPISGHRSVSWYQQTPGQGLQFLFEYFSETQRNKGNFPGRFSGRQFSNSRSEMNVSTLELGDSALYLCASSYGQGNSVGTQYFGPGTRLLVL.

The rearrangement links TRBV28 to TRBJ2-1; the TRBD2 assignment by TCRdb is unverifiable without DNA. This CDR3 has 15 residues. Germline V lookup: CDR1 MDHEN, CDR2 SYDVKM. Here the CDR3 reads CASSFLAGLNNEQFF.

The rearrangement joins TRBV10-3 to TRBJ1-5; there is no DNA to check the TCRdb D call of TRBD1. Germline CDR1 ENHRY, CDR2 SYGVKD. CDR3 length equals 14 residues. CDR3 sequence reads: CAISGGQDNQPQHF.